This T cell receptor (beta chain) appears in the sequencing data of a study of early T cells in non-severe SARS-CoV-2 infection (dated by TCRdb to about 2021). Regarding the research as a whole: TCR sequencing used bulk RNA from unsorted whole blood, so alpha and beta chains could not be paired. Findings and caveats that apply to the study as a whole: Matching against VDJdb was skewed toward anti-spike CD8 responses, likely underestimated virus-specific expansions, and missed private and CD4 specificities.

The CDR3 covers 12 residues, taking in both the cysteine and the phenylalanine. Only the CDR3 DNA is retained, 36 bases long and in frame from the first base. CDR1 and CDR2 were assigned from the germline V gene (reference sequence) as MNHEY and SMNVEV. V loses 4 bases of germline sequence and J loses 7 bases, and the interval between the two ends is 10 bases. Set within a cohort of healthcare workers in London, UK, this nested case-control study involved weekly PCR testing of nasopharyngeal swabs along with blood sampling. Between 23 and 31 March 2020, the week of the UK lockdown, healthcare workers were enrolled and then followed up weekly for as long as 16 weeks. The library was built by means of 5' RACE. Sequencing was carried out with a NextSeq 500. Unique molecular identifiers were attached to individual cDNA molecules in the TCR library protocol so that sequencing error and PCR bias could be corrected. TCR alpha and beta chains were both sequenced, and the abundances of alpha and beta sequences in each sample were closely correlated with each other. The authors' pipeline ran thus. Decombinator V4 was used to perform V gene, J gene and CDR3 annotation of TCR sequences. TCRs were defined as expanded if a significant change between any two time points was detected under a Poisson model with p below 0.0001. TCR abundances were normalised to the total number of TCRs sequenced per sample and expressed as counts per million. MAIT TCRs were defined by TRAV1-2 paired with TRAJ12, TRAJ20 or TRAJ33, and iNKT TCRs by TRAV10 paired with TRAJ18. VDJdb, accessed 1 November 2021, was searched for CMV, EBV and SARS-CoV-2 annotated TCRs, excluding TCRs annotated for multiple antigens. Using fastp trimming at Q25 and MiXCR clonotype assembly, TCRdb reanalyzed the public sequencing data and kept in-frame beta chains. Each CDR3 protein appears once, grouped with its most common genes and DNA. The V and J calls and clone size come from TCRdb's table, not from the authors' own analysis. The sample includes about 34,000 distinct CDR3 sequences, with roughly 6% observed a single time. The ten largest clones take up approximately 7.2% of the sample.

This clonotype was seen ten or more times. The specificity of this receptor is unknown. Base qualities are not recorded, but no much larger clone differs from it by a single base. Sequencing used whole blood. This clonotype was sampled from an adult who was a healthcare worker with PCR-confirmed SARS-CoV-2 infection or an uninfected control (not recorded which). The chain is encoded by TRBV27 joined to TRBJ2-5; no D gene call is confident. The base sequence is TGTGCCAGCAGTTCGCCCTTAGGGACCCAGTACTTC. The translation is CASSSPLGTQYF.